This T cell receptor beta chain was documented in a study of blood T cell repertoires in COVID-19. Study-wide context: Researchers got acute and convalescent COVID-19 samples from the United States, Italy and Spain. Nucleic acid was either cDNA or gDNA, and it came from T cells, B-cell-depleted T cells, or PBMCs.

This clone appeared a single time. Germline V gene sequence: CDR1 KGHSH, CDR2 LQKENI. This CDR3 spans 14 amino acids. The V gene lost 0 bases and the J gene lost 3 bases, with 8 bases spanning the gap. Clones were read by immunoSEQ multiplex PCR, and TCRdb kept only the in-frame ones, dropping some. The data hold about 130,000 clones, with approximately 84% observed a single time. What was sequenced was peripheral blood. The chain recombines TRBV18 with TRBJ1-1; no firm D call. The TCR originated in a human donor in a cohort sampled during active COVID-19. The CDR3 is CASSPPRGYTEAFF. The DNA of the CDR3 is TGTGCCAGCTCACCACCCCGCGGGTACACTGAAGCTTTCTTT.